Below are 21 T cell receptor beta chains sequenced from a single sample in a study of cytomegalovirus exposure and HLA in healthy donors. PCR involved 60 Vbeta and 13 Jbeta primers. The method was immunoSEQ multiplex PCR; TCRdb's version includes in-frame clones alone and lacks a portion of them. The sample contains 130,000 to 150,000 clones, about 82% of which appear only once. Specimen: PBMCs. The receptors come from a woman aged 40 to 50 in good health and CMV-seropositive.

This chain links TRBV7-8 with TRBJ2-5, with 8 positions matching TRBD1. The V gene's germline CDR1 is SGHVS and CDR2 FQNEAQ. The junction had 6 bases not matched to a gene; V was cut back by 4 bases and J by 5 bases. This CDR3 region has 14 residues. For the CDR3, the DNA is TGTGCCAGCAGCTACTGGACAGGGATTGAGACCCAGTACTTC. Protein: CASSYWTGIETQYF.

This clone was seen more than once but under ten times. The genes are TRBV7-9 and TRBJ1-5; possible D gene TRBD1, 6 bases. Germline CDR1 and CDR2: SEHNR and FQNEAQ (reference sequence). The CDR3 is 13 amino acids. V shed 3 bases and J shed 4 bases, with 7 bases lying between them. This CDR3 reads CASSFQGNQPQHF. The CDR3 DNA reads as TGTGCCAGCAGCTTTCAGGGGAATCAGCCCCAGCATTTT. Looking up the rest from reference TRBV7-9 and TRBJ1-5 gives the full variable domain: DTGVSQNPRHKITKRGQNVTFRCDPISEHNRLYWYRQTLGQGPEFLTYFQNEAQLEKSRLLSDRFSAERPKGSFSTLEIQRTEQGDSAMYLCASSFQGNQPQHFGDGTRLSIL.

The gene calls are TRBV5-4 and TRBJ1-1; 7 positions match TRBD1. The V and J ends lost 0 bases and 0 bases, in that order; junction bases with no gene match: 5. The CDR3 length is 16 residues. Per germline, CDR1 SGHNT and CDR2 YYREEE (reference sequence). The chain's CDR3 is CASSLATGEMNTEAFF. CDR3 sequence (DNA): TGTGCCAGCAGCTTGGCTACAGGGGAGATGAACACTGAAGCTTTCTTT.

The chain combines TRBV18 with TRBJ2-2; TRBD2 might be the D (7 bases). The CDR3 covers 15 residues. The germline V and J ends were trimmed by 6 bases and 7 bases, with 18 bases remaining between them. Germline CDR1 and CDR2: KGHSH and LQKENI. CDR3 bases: TGTGCCAGCTCTAATTCCGGGGGGACAAGCGGGGAGCTGTTTTTT. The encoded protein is CASSNSGGTSGELFF.

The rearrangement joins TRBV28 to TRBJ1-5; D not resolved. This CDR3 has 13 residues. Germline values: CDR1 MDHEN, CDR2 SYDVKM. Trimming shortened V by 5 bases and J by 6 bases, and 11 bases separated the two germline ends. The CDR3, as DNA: TGTGCCAGCAGTACCGGGATAGGTCAGCCCCAGCATTTT. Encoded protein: CASSTGIGQPQHF.

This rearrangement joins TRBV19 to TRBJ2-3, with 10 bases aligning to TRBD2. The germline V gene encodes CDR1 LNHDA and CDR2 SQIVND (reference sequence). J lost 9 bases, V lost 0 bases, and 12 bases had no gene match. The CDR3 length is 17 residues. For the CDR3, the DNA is TGTGCCAGTAGTATAGAGGGACTAGCGCCTCCGAAGGTCACGCAGTATTTT. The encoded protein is CASSIEGLAPPKVTQYF.

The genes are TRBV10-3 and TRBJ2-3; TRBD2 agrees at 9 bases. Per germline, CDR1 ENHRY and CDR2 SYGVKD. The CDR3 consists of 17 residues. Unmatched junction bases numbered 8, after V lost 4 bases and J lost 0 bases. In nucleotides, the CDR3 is TGTGCCATCAGTGGCCCAACGACTAGCGGAAGCACAGATACGCAGTATTTT. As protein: CAISGPTTSGSTDTQYF.

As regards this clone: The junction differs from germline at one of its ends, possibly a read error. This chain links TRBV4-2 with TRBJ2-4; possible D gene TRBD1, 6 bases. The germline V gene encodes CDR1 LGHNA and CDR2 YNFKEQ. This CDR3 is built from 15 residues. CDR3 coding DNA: TGTGCCAGCAGCCAAGCCGGGACAACCAAAAACATTCAGTGCTTC. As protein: CASSQAGTTKNIQCF.

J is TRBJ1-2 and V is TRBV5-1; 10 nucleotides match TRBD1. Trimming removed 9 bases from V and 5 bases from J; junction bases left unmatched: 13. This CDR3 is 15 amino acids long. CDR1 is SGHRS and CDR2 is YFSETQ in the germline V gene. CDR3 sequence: CATRPGQGRGYGYTF. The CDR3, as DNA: TGCGCCACCCGCCCGGGACAGGGGAGAGGTTATGGCTACACCTTC.

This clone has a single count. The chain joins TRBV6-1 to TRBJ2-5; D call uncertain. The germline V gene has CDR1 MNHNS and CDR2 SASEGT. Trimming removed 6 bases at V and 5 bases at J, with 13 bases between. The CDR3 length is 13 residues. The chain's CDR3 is CASSPVPGETQYF. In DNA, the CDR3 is TGTGCCAGCAGCCCCGTCCCCGGGGAGACCCAGTACTTC.

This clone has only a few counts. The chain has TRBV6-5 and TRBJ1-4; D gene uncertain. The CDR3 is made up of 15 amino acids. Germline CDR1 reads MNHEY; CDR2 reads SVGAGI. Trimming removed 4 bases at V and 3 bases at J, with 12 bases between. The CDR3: CASSSRGPSNEKLFF. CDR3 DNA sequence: TGTGCCAGCAGTTCCAGAGGCCCCTCTAATGAAAAACTGTTTTTT.

CDR3 amino acids: CASHVGGAFYNEQFF. Here the CDR3 DNA reads TGTGCCAGCCATGTGGGGGGGGCCTTCTACAATGAGCAGTTCTTC. The chain couples TRBV5-6 to TRBJ2-1, with D possibly being TRBD2 (7 bases). V lost 7 bases and J 3 bases, leaving 17 bases between the germline ends. This CDR3 has 15 amino acids. CDR1 and CDR2 (germline): SGHDT, YYEEEE.

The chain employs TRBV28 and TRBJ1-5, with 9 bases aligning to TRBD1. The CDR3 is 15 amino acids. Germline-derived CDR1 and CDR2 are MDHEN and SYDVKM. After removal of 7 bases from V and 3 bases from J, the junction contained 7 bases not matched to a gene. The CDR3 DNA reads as TGTGCCAGCACGGCGGGGACAGGGAACAATCAGCCCCAGCATTTT. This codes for CASTAGTGNNQPQHF.

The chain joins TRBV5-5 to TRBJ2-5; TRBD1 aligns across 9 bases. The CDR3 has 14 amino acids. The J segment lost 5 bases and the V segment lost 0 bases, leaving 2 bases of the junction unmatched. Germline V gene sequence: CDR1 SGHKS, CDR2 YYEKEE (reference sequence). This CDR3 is CASSLGGTGETQYF. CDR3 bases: TGTGCCAGCAGCTTGGGTGGGACAGGGGAGACCCAGTACTTC.

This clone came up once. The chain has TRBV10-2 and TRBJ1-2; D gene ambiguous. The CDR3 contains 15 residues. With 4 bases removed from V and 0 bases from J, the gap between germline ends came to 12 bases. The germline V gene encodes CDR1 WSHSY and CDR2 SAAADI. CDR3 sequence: CASSVLQGANYGYTF. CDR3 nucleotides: TGCGCCAGCAGTGTCCTACAAGGAGCTAACTATGGCTACACCTTC.

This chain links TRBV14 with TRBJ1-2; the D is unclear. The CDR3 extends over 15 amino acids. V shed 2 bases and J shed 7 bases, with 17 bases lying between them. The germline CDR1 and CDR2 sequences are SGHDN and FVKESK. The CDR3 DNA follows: TGTGCCAGCAGCCAAACGCGGCAGCCTTTTGGTGGCTACACCTTC. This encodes CASSQTRQPFGGYTF.

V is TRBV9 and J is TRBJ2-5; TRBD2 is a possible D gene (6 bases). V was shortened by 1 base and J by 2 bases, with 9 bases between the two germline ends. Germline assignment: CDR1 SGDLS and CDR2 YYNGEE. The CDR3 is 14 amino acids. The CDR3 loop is CASSVLAAQETQYF. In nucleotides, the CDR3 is TGTGCCAGCAGCGTATTAGCGGCTCAAGAGACCCAGTACTTC.

In DNA form, the CDR3 reads TGTGCCAGCAGCCTATTAGCGGGGAGACACCCAGATACGCAGTATTTT. This gives the protein CASSLLAGRHPDTQYF. The chain uses TRBV4-2 and TRBJ2-3; 8 nucleotides line up with TRBD2. The trim removed 4 bases at V and 4 bases at J, leaving 10 bases unmatched. Germline values: CDR1 LGHNA, CDR2 YNFKEQ. The CDR3 loop spans 16 amino acids.

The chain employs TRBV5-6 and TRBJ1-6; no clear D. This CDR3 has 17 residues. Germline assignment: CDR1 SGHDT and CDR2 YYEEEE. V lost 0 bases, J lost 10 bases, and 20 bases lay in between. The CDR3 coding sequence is TGTGCCAGCAGCTTGGGGATTCCGGGCCCCGCGGGGTCACCCCTCCACTTT. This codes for CASSLGIPGPAGSPLHF.

CDR3 in amino acids: CASSLQGIGTEAFF. The DNA of the CDR3 is TGTGCCAGCAGCTTACAGGGAATTGGCACTGAAGCTTTCTTT. The chain combines TRBV7-2 with TRBJ1-1; D might be TRBD1 (5 bases). The CDR3 spans 14 residues. Germline CDR1 and CDR2: SGHTA and FQGNSA. Trimming cost V 2 bases and J 4 bases, with 11 bases left between them.

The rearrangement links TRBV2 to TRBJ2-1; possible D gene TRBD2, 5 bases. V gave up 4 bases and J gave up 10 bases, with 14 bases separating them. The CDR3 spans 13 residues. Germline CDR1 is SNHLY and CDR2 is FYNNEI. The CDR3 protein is CASSVAGFGEQFF. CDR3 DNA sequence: TGTGCCAGCAGTGTTGCGGGTTTTGGGGAGCAGTTCTTC.